This TCR beta chain was identified during a study of T cells in Graves' hyperthyroidism and ophthalmopathy. Regions amplified from RNA transcripts were the TCR beta CDR3 regions. HTBI primers were employed in a first-round RT-PCR of the TCR CDR3. TCRdb re-analysed the multiplex PCR reads in MiXCR, keeping a single row per CDR3 protein. The data contain roughly 600,000 distinct CDR3 sequences, roughly 15% of them singletons. CDR1 and CDR2 from the germline V gene are SGHTA and FQGTGA. The CDR3 sequence is 15 residues long. V was shortened by 1 base and J by 6 bases, with 12 bases between the two germline ends. This clonotype showed up just a few times.

This chain joins TRBV7-3 and TRBJ2-2, with D tentatively TRBD2 (6 bases). The sequencing sample was made of blood. The TCR comes from a woman between 50 and 59 years old with Graves' ophthalmopathy. The CDR3, as DNA: TGTGCCAGCAGCTTAATGGGGGGTACCGCCGGGGAGCTGTTTTTT. Translated: CASSLMGGTAGELFF. Supplemented by reference TRBV7-3 and TRBJ2-2, the full variable domain reads GAGVSQTPSNKVTEKGKYVELRCDPISGHTALYWYRQSLGQGPEFLIYFQGTGAADDSGLPNDRFFAVRPEGSVSTLKIQRTERGDSAVYLCASSLMGGTAGELFFGEGSRLTVL.